A selection of T cell receptor beta chains follows, all from one sample in a study of naive and memory T cell subsets. TCRdb recomputed calls from the UMI-ligation and nested PCR reads with MiXCR, one row per CDR3 protein. Here the sample spans just over 80,000 distinct CDR3 sequences, 9% being singletons. What was sequenced was naive CD8+ T cells from blood. All receptors derive from a human donor in good health. The CDR3 runs from the conserved cysteine through the conserved F or W. Each record gives: CDR3 protein, CDR3 DNA, D gene, clone size, V gene, J gene. A D gene is named only where the DNA matches it firmly. Only some rows state a clone size, as once, few, many or a class for expanded clones.

CDR3 protein: CAWSLPGGRTEAFF
CDR3 DNA: TGTGCCTGGAGTCTCCCGGGAGGCAGGACTGAAGCTTTCTTT
D gene: .
clone size: few
V gene: TRBV30
J gene: TRBJ1-1

CDR3 protein: CASSLQTGSSYNEQFF
CDR3 DNA: TGTGCCAGCAGCCTACAAACAGGGAGCTCCTACAATGAGCAGTTCTTC
D gene: .
clone size: .
V gene: TRBV13
J gene: TRBJ2-1

CDR3 protein: CASSQDSEGQGRYEQYF
CDR3 DNA: TGTGCCAGCAGCCAGGACAGCGAGGGACAGGGGCGGTACGAGCAGTACTTC
D gene: TRBD1
clone size: .
V gene: TRBV4-2
J gene: TRBJ2-7

CDR3 protein: CATGANEQFF
CDR3 DNA: TGTGCCACCGGAGCCAATGAGCAGTTCTTC
D gene: .
clone size: .
V gene: TRBV2
J gene: TRBJ2-1

CDR3 protein: CASSPYETYEQYF
CDR3 DNA: TGTGCCAGCTCACCCTACGAGACCTACGAGCAGTACTTC
D gene: .
clone size: many
V gene: TRBV18
J gene: TRBJ2-7

CDR3 protein: CASSQDGTSGGSTDTQYF
CDR3 DNA: TGTGCCAGCAGCCAAGATGGGACTAGCGGGGGTAGCACAGATACGCAGTATTTT
D gene: TRBD2
clone size: .
V gene: TRBV4-2
J gene: TRBJ2-3

CDR3 protein: CATTGGGSDTDTQYF
CDR3 DNA: TGTGCCACCACGGGGGGGGGGTCGGACACAGATACGCAGTATTTT
D gene: TRBD2
clone size: .
V gene: TRBV28
J gene: TRBJ2-3

CDR3 protein: CASSQGQGTTEAFF
CDR3 DNA: TGCGCCAGCAGCCAAGGTCAGGGTACCACTGAAGCTTTCTTT
D gene: .
clone size: many
V gene: TRBV4-1
J gene: TRBJ1-1

CDR3 protein: CASSSPRDTQYF
CDR3 DNA: TGTGCCAGCAGTAGCCCGAGGGATACGCAGTATTTT
D gene: .
clone size: .
V gene: TRBV27
J gene: TRBJ2-3

CDR3 protein: CASSQIMEIRGGEQYF
CDR3 DNA: TGTGCCAGCTCACAAATTATGGAGATCCGAGGGGGGGAGCAGTACTTC
D gene: .
clone size: many
V gene: TRBV18
J gene: TRBJ2-7

CDR3 protein: CSVAPLQGAGNEQFF
CDR3 DNA: TGCAGCGTCGCTCCCCTTCAGGGGGCGGGCAATGAGCAGTTCTTC
D gene: TRBD1
clone size: .
V gene: TRBV29-1
J gene: TRBJ2-1

CDR3 protein: CASSWNRDRGLETQYF
CDR3 DNA: TGTGCCAGCAGCTGGAACCGGGACAGGGGGTTGGAGACCCAGTACTTC
D gene: TRBD1
clone size: .
V gene: TRBV7-6
J gene: TRBJ2-5

CDR3 protein: CATSVGLAGEDNEQFF
CDR3 DNA: TGTGCCACCAGCGTCGGACTAGCGGGTGAAGATAATGAGCAGTTCTTC
D gene: TRBD2
clone size: .
V gene: TRBV15
J gene: TRBJ2-1

CDR3 protein: CASSVADRSGYGYTF
CDR3 DNA: TGTGCCAGCAGCGTCGCGGACAGGTCTGGCTATGGCTACACCTTC
D gene: TRBD1
clone size: few
V gene: TRBV9
J gene: TRBJ1-2

CDR3 protein: CASSFSSGGEQYF
CDR3 DNA: TGCGCCAGCAGCTTCTCAAGCGGGGGCGAGCAGTACTTC
D gene: TRBD2
clone size: many
V gene: TRBV5-1
J gene: TRBJ2-7

CDR3 protein: CASSYEAGRTDTQYF
CDR3 DNA: TGTGCCAGCAGTTACGAGGCGGGGCGCACAGATACGCAGTATTTT
D gene: .
clone size: .
V gene: TRBV6-5
J gene: TRBJ2-3

CDR3 protein: CSAEGIVGLAGAGPYNEQFF
CDR3 DNA: TGCAGCGCAGAGGGTATAGTTGGGCTAGCGGGAGCGGGGCCCTACAATGAGCAGTTCTTC
D gene: TRBD2
clone size: few
V gene: TRBV29-1
J gene: TRBJ2-1

CDR3 protein: CAIRSSYEQYF
CDR3 DNA: TGTGCCATCAGGAGCTCCTACGAGCAGTACTTC
D gene: .
clone size: many
V gene: TRBV10-3
J gene: TRBJ2-7

CDR3 protein: CASSKAPIGDEQYF
CDR3 DNA: TGTGCCAGTAGCAAAGCCCCAATCGGTGACGAGCAGTACTTC
D gene: .
clone size: many
V gene: TRBV19
J gene: TRBJ2-7

CDR3 protein: CASSLARASGELFF
CDR3 DNA: TGCGCCAGCAGCTTGGCTCGCGCGAGCGGGGAGCTGTTTTTT
D gene: .
clone size: .
V gene: TRBV5-1
J gene: TRBJ2-2

CDR3 protein: CASSFRQGSANVLTF
CDR3 DNA: TGCGCCAGCAGCTTCCGACAGGGTAGTGCCAACGTCCTGACTTTC
D gene: TRBD1
clone size: few
V gene: TRBV4-1
J gene: TRBJ2-6

CDR3 protein: CASSLVVRAGELFF
CDR3 DNA: TGTGCCAGCAGCTTAGTTGTCAGAGCCGGGGAGCTGTTTTTT
D gene: .
clone size: .
V gene: TRBV7-9
J gene: TRBJ2-2

CDR3 protein: CASSAHYRDRATGELFF
CDR3 DNA: TGTGCCAGCAGCGCCCATTACCGGGACAGGGCTACCGGGGAGCTGTTTTTT
D gene: TRBD1
clone size: few
V gene: TRBV9
J gene: TRBJ2-2

CDR3 protein: CASSLKQDEQFF
CDR3 DNA: TGTGCCAGCAGCCTAAAGCAGGATGAGCAGTTCTTC
D gene: .
clone size: few
V gene: TRBV7-9
J gene: TRBJ2-1

CDR3 protein: CSVAAGLSYEQYF
CDR3 DNA: TGCAGCGTTGCCGCGGGACTCTCCTACGAGCAGTACTTC
D gene: .
clone size: many
V gene: TRBV29-1
J gene: TRBJ2-7

CDR3 protein: CASSYPGGGTGAPFTYEQYF
CDR3 DNA: TGTGCCAGCAGTTACCCCGGGGGGGGGACAGGGGCCCCATTTACCTACGAGCAGTACTTC
D gene: TRBD1
clone size: many
V gene: TRBV6-5
J gene: TRBJ2-7

CDR3 protein: CATPRTSRSTDTQYF
CDR3 DNA: TGTGCCACACCTCGGACTAGCAGATCCACAGATACGCAGTATTTT
D gene: TRBD2
clone size: many
V gene: TRBV7-9
J gene: TRBJ2-3

CDR3 protein: CSARSGSNNEQFF
CDR3 DNA: TGCAGTGCTAGAAGCGGGAGTAACAATGAGCAGTTCTTC
D gene: TRBD2
clone size: .
V gene: TRBV20-1
J gene: TRBJ2-1

CDR3 protein: CASSSPTLLAGGNEQYF
CDR3 DNA: TGTGCCAGCAGTTCGCCCACTCTCCTAGCGGGAGGGAACGAGCAGTACTTC
D gene: TRBD2
clone size: few
V gene: TRBV12-3/TRBV12-4
J gene: TRBJ2-7

CDR3 protein: CSWTGTVRNEQFF
CDR3 DNA: TGCAGCTGGACCGGGACAGTTCGTAATGAGCAGTTCTTC
D gene: TRBD1
clone size: few
V gene: TRBV29-1
J gene: TRBJ2-1

CDR3 protein: CASSYSQGSTDTQYF
CDR3 DNA: TGTGCCAGCAGTTACTCGCAGGGGAGCACAGATACGCAGTATTTT
D gene: .
clone size: many
V gene: TRBV6-5
J gene: TRBJ2-3

CDR3 protein: CASSGWDPQGDEQFF
CDR3 DNA: TGCGCCAGCAGCGGGTGGGACCCACAGGGGGATGAGCAGTTCTTC
D gene: TRBD1
clone size: .
V gene: TRBV5-1
J gene: TRBJ2-1

CDR3 protein: CASSVAAGNSYNEQFF
CDR3 DNA: TGTGCCAGCTCAGTGGCCGCGGGGAACTCCTACAATGAGCAGTTCTTC
D gene: .
clone size: .
V gene: TRBV18
J gene: TRBJ2-1